The entry below describes one T cell receptor beta chain. No antigen is known for it. The data derive from a study of vaccination effects on CD4 cells after COVID-19. Overall study: The cohort was immunized with two doses of either the BNT162b2 or mRNA-1273 vaccine. Study-level results: Late in the post-vaccination period, infection-induced and vaccine-induced clones underwent marked clonal contraction. There was only 1 of 255 vaccine-induced clones in healthy vaccinees that cross-reacted with common cold coronaviruses.

CDR3 length equals 14 residues. The V and J ends lost 4 bases and 4 bases respectively, with 13 bases between them. CDR1 is GTSNPN and CDR2 is SVGIG in the germline V gene (reference sequence). TCRdb's copy holds only in-frame clones and misses some; the assay was immunoSEQ multiplex PCR. This table holds some 79,000 clones, about 74% found once. Before sequencing, viral peptide pools were used by the ViraFEST assay to expand antigen-specific CD4+ T cells. Subsequent to a culture period of around 10 days, CD4+ T cells were isolated. The receptor's source is a human donor who received a COVID-19 vaccine. V and J are TRBV30 and TRBJ2-2; TRBD2 might be the D (6 bases). The source material was CD4+ T cells from PBMCs cultured with HCoV-229E spike peptides, sampled before COVID-19 vaccination. The chain's CDR3 is CAWTRTTVTGELFF. In DNA form, the CDR3 reads TGTGCCTGGACGAGGACTACAGTCACCGGGGAGCTGTTTTTT. Full variable domain (outside the CDR3, taken from reference TRBV30 and TRBJ2-2): SQTIHQWPATLVQPVGSPLSLECTVEGTSNPNLYWYRQAAGRGLQLLFYSVGIGQISSEVPQNLSASRPQDRQFILSSKKLLLSDSGFYLCAWTRTTVTGELFFGEGSRLTVL.